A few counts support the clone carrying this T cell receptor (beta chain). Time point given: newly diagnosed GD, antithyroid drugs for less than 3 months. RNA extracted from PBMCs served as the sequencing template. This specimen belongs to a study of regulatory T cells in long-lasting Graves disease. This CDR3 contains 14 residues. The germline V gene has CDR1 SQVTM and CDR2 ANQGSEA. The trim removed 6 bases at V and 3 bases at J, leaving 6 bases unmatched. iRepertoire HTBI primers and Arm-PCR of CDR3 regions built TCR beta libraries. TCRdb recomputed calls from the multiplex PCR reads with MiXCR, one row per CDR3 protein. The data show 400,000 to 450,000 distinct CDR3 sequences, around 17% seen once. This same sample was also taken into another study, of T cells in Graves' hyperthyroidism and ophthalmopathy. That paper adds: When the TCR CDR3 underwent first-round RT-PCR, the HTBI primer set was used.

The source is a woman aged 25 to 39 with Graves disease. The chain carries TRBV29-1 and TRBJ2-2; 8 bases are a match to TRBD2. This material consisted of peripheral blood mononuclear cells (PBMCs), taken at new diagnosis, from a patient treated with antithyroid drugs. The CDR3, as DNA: TGCAGCGTCACGGGGGGGGCTTACACCGGGGAGCTGTTTTTT. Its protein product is CSVTGGAYTGELFF.